This TCR beta chain was obtained from a study of patients and donors after allogeneic stem cell transplantation. The CDR3 extends over 13 amino acids. V shed 8 bases, J shed 2 bases, and the junction held 7 bases outside the gene matches. Germline V lookup: CDR1 GTSNPN, CDR2 SVGIG (reference sequence). MiXCR, run by TCRdb on the RT-PCR reads, gives a single entry per CDR3 protein. The sample has 400,000 to 500,000 distinct CDR3 sequences; roughly 16% are singletons. The TCR originated in a human donor who was either an allogeneic HSCT recipient or a stem cell or donor lymphocyte infusion donor (not recorded which). It is not recorded whose cells these are; they may come from a transplant donor. The source material was blood, either unsorted or a sorted T cell fraction (not recorded which). The gene calls are TRBV30 and TRBJ1-2; 8 nucleotides line up with TRBD1. The CDR3 DNA is TGTGCCGGCTACCGGGACAGGAACTATGGCTACACCTTC. This translates into CAGYRDRNYGYTF.